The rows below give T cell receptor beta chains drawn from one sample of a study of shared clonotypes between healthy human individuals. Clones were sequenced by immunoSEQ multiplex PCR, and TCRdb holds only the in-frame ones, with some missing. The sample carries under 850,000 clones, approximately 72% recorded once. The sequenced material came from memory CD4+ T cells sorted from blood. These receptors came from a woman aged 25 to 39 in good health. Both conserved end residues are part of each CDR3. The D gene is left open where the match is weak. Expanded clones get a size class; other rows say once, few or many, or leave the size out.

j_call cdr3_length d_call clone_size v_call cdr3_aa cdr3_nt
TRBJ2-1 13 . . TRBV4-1 CASSQGTQYEQFF TGCGCCAGCAGCCAAGGGACCCAGTATGAGCAGTTCTTC
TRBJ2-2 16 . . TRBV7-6 CASSLVAGWNTGELFF TGTGCCAGCAGCTTAGTGGCAGGGTGGAACACCGGGGAGCTGTTTTTT
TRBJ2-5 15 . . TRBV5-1 CASSFWPGQLETQYF TGCGCCAGCAGCTTTTGGCCGGGACAACTAGAGACCCAGTACTTC
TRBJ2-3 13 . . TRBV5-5 CASSLWHTDTQYF TGTGCCAGCAGCTTGTGGCACACAGATACGCAGTATTTT
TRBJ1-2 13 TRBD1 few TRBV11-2 CASSRDRGGGYTF TGTGCCAGCAGCAGAGACAGGGGGGGAGGCTACACCTTC
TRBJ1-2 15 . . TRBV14 CASSQEGPINYGYTF TGTGCCAGCAGCCAAGAGGGGCCTATTAACTATGGCTACACCTTC
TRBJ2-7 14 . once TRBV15 CATMRDGSSYEQYF TGTGCCACGATGAGAGACGGCAGCTCCTACGAGCAGTACTTC
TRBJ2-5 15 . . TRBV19 CASSISGVIGETQYF TGTGCCAGTAGCATCTCAGGGGTCATCGGAGAGACCCAGTACTTC
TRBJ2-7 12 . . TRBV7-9 CASSSYSYEQYF TGTGCCAGCAGCTCCTATAGCTACGAGCAGTACTTC
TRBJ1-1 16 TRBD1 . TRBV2 CASSEALGTGSTEAFF TGTGCCAGCAGTGAAGCGCTAGGGACAGGGTCCACTGAAGCTTTCTTT
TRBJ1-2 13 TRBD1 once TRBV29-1 CSVGTGGPYGYTF TGCAGCGTTGGGACAGGAGGCCCCTATGGCTACACCTTC
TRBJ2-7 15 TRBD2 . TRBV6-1 CASSEEAGGSIEQYF TGTGCCAGCAGTGAAGAGGCGGGGGGCTCCATCGAGCAGTACTTC
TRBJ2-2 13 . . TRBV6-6 CASRMGSARELFF TGTGCCAGCCGAATGGGGAGTGCCAGGGAGCTGTTTTTT
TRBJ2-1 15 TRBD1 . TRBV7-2 CASSIARGSYNEQFF TGTGCCAGCAGCATCGCCAGGGGGTCCTACAATGAGCAGTTCTTC
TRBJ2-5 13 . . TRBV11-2 CASSGGVQETQYF TGTGCCAGCAGCGGCGGGGTCCAAGAGACCCAGTACTTC
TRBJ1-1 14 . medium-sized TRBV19 CASINRGVVGEAFF TGTGCCAGTATTAATCGTGGTGTTGTCGGTGAAGCTTTCTTT
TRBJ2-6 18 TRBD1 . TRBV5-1 CASSPRTGGTSGANVLTF TGCGCCAGCAGCCCAAGGACAGGGGGCACCTCTGGGGCCAACGTCCTGACTTTC
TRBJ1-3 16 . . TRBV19 CASSSKVGGAQYGIYF TGTGCCAGTAGTTCAAAGGTCGGGGGCGCTCAATACGGAATATATTTT
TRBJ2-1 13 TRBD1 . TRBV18 CASSPGQINEQFF TGTGCCAGCTCACCGGGACAGATCAATGAGCAGTTCTTC
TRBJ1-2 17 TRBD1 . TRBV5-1 CASSPGQAFRSGYGYTF TGCGCCAGCAGTCCCGGACAGGCCTTTCGGTCAGGCTATGGCTACACCTTC
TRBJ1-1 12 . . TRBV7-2 CASSRWEVEAFF TGTGCCAGCAGCCGGTGGGAGGTTGAAGCTTTCTTT
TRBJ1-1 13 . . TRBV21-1 CASSNGFNTEAFF TGTGCCAGCAGCAACGGGTTTAACACTGAAGCTTTCTTT
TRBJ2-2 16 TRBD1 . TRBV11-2 CASSLGIRQGGGELFF TGTGCCAGCAGCTTAGGCATCCGACAGGGCGGCGGGGAGCTGTTTTTT
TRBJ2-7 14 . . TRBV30 CAWRGTSELGEQYF TGTGCCTGGAGGGGAACATCGGAGTTGGGCGAGCAGTACTTC